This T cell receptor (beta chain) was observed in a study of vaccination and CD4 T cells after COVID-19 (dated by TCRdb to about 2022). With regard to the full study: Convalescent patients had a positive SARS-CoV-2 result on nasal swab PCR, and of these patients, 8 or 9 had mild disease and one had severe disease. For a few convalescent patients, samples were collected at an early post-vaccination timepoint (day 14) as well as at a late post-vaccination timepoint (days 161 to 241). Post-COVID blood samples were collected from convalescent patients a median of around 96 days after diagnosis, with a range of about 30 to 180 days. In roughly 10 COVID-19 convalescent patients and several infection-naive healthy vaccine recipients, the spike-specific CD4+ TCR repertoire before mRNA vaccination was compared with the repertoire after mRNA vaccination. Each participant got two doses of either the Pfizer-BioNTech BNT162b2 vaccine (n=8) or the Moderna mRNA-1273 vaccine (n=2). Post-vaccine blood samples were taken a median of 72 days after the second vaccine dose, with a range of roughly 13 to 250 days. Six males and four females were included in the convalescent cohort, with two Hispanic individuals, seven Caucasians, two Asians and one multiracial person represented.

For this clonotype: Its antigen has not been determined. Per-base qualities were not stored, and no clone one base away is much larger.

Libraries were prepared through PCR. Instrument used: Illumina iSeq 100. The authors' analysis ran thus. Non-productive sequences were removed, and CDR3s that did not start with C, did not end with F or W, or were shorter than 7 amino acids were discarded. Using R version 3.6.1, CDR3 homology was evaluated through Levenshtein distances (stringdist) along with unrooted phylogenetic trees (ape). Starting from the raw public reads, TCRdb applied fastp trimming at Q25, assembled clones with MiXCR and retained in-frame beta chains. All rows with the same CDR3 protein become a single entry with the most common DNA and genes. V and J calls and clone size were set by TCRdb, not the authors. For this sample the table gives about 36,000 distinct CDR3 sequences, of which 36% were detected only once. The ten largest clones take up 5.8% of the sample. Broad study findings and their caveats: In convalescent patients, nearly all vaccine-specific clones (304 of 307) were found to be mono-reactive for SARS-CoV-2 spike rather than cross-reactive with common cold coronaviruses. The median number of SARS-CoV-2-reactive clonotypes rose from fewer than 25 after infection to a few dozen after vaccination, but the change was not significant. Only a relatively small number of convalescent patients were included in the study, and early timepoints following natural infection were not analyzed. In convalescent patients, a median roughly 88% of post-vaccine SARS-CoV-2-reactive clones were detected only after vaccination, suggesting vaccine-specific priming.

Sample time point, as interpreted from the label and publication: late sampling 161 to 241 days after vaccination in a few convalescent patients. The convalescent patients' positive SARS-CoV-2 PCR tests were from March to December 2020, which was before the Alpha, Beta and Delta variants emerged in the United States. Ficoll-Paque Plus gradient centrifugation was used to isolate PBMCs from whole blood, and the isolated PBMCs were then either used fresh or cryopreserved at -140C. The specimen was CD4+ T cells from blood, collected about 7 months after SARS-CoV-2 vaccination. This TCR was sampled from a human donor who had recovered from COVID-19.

In nucleotides, the sequence is TGTGCCAGCAGTTACGGAGGGGGGCGGAACGAGCAGTACTTC. The encoded protein is CASSYGGGRNEQYF. Rearrangement joined TRBV6-2 or TRBV6-3 to TRBJ2-7, with a tentative D call of TRBD1 or TRBD2, each matching 6 bases. Inclusive of the bounding cysteine and phenylalanine, the CDR3 is 14 residues long. Only CDR3 DNA remains: 42 bases, in frame from the first base. CDR1 and CDR2 are drawn from the germline V gene: MNHEY, SVGEGT. V is clipped by 2 bases and J by 5 bases, and the sequence between their germline boundaries is 13 bases long.